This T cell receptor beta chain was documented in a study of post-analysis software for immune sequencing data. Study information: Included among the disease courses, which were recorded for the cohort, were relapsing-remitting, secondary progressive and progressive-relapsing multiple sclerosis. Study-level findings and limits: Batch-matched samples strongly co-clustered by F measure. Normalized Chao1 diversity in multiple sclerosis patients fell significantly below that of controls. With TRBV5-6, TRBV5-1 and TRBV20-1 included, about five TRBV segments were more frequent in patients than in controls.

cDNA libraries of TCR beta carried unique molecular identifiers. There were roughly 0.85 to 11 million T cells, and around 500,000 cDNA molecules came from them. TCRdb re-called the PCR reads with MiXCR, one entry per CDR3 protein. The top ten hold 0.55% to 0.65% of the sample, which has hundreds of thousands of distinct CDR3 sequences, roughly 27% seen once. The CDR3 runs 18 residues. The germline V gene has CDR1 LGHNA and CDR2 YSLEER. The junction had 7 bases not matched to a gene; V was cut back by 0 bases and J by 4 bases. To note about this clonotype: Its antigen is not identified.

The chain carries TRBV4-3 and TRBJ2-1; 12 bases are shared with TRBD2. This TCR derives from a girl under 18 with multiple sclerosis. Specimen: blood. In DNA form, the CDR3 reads TGCGCCAGCAGCCAAGAGGGGAGACTAGCGGGAGTGTACAATGAGCAGTTCTTC. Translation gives CASSQEGRLAGVYNEQFF.